This T cell receptor beta chain was identified in a study of T-cell memory formation after mild COVID-19. Study context: In these data, TCR clusters were largely donor specific. Study-wide points: Several responding clones turned up in pre-infection memory, indicating that cross-reactive memory may have taken part.

The TCR alpha and TCR beta cDNA libraries, bearing sample barcodes and UMIs, were generated by 5'RACE using constant-segment primers. TCRdb fed the 5' RACE reads into MiXCR, producing one record per CDR3 protein. The sample records 400,000 or so distinct CDR3 sequences, roughly 21% being singletons. Comment on this clonotype: Antigen unknown.

Per germline, CDR1 MNHEY and CDR2 SVGAGI. The CDR3 is 13 residues long. V was cut by 0 bases and J by 8 bases, with 10 bases left in between. The source of this sequence is an adult woman who had mild COVID-19 (a few samples of this study predate the infection). Cell type and time point are not known. The V call is TRBV6-5, the J call TRBJ1-2; D remains unclear. The sample was PBMCs or a T cell subset sorted from them (not recorded which). The CDR3 sequence is CASSYSYQEGYTF. CDR3 in DNA: TGTGCCAGCAGTTACTCGTACCAGGAAGGCTACACCTTC.